This T cell receptor (beta chain) was captured in a study of radiotherapy plus CTLA-4 blockade in lung cancer. Turning to the study itself: Disease control reached over 30%, with objective responses in roughly 19%.

CDR3 length equals 14 residues. With 4 bases removed from V and 2 bases from J, the gap between germline ends came to 10 bases. The germline V gene encodes CDR1 SGHVS and CDR2 FNYEAQ. Sequencing was performed with immunoSEQ multiplex PCR; in TCRdb, only in-frame clones are kept and a portion is missing. The sample records approximately 67,000 clones, under 85% being singletons. As to this clone: Its antigen is as yet unknown.

Study-level results: Response was reportedly best predicted by early blood T cell clone dynamics, with interferon-beta. TCR clones originating in tumors grew in number in blood after radiotherapy plus ipilimumab.

Focal radiation and CTLA-4 blockade (ipilimumab) were tested in chemo-refractory metastatic non-small-cell lung cancer patients. Source: peripheral blood, taken from a patient treated with radiotherapy plus ipilimumab. The rearrangement joins TRBV7-6 to TRBJ2-3; D is unclear. This TCR was recovered from a human donor with non-small cell lung cancer who had a partial response to radiotherapy plus ipilimumab. The CDR3 DNA reads as TGTGCCAGCAGCTCCCCCCGCGTCACAGATACGCAGTATTTT. Amino acids: CASSSPRVTDTQYF.